This is a list of T cell receptor beta chains from one sample in a study of T cells in Graves' hyperthyroidism and ophthalmopathy. One entry per CDR3 protein results from TCRdb running MiXCR on the multiplex PCR reads. The sample includes some 92,000 distinct CDR3 sequences, 40% seen only once; the top ten take roughly 10%. The sequenced sample consisted of peripheral blood or thyroid tissue (not recorded which). The receptors shown here come from a woman in her 30s with Graves' hyperthyroidism. The CDR3 runs from the conserved cysteine through the conserved F or W. Each record gives: D gene, V gene, CDR3 protein. D genes are given only for firm matches.

D gene: -
V gene: TRBV4-2
CDR3 protein: CASSLGEIYGYTF

D gene: TRBD1
V gene: TRBV6-6
CDR3 protein: CASRFGQADGNTF

D gene: -
V gene: TRBV5-1
CDR3 protein: CASSLGGSSGANVLTF

D gene: -
V gene: TRBV9
CDR3 protein: CASSVEPGAGNTIYF

D gene: -
V gene: TRBV12-3/TRBV12-4
CDR3 protein: CASSPRLDSQHF

D gene: TRBD2
V gene: TRBV7-6
CDR3 protein: CASSPMGWGAGVLQETQYF

D gene: -
V gene: TRBV20-1
CDR3 protein: CSAPIGETQYF

D gene: -
V gene: TRBV5-6
CDR3 protein: CASSLANRQETQYF

D gene: -
V gene: TRBV7-2
CDR3 protein: CASSLRQAGNTIYF

D gene: -
V gene: TRBV28
CDR3 protein: CASNPGHRLNTEAFF

D gene: TRBD1
V gene: TRBV20-1
CDR3 protein: CSAVPGQGNSPLHF

D gene: -
V gene: TRBV13
CDR3 protein: CASSLVKGDEKLFF

D gene: -
V gene: TRBV19
CDR3 protein: CASNLKGQNGNQPQHF

D gene: TRBD2
V gene: TRBV7-2
CDR3 protein: CASSPSGRRRETQYF

D gene: -
V gene: TRBV6-5
CDR3 protein: CASIPSGTPYEQYF

D gene: -
V gene: TRBV12-3/TRBV12-4
CDR3 protein: CASSHLGTQYF

D gene: -
V gene: TRBV28
CDR3 protein: CASSQTGLGGTEAFF

D gene: TRBD2
V gene: TRBV7-7
CDR3 protein: CASSFSALAGVEPFYEQYF

D gene: TRBD1
V gene: TRBV24-1
CDR3 protein: CATSDSQTGSTGELFF

D gene: TRBD1
V gene: TRBV12-3/TRBV12-4
CDR3 protein: CASSLTGGPRGEQYF

D gene: -
V gene: TRBV12-3/TRBV12-4
CDR3 protein: CASSFPPPKQNNTEAFF

D gene: -
V gene: TRBV10-3
CDR3 protein: CAISERGWELFF

D gene: -
V gene: TRBV6-1
CDR3 protein: CASSVDQPQHF

D gene: -
V gene: TRBV3-1
CDR3 protein: CASSHWGFQGSDYEQYF

D gene: TRBD1
V gene: TRBV2
CDR3 protein: CASSVDRGRHTEAFF

D gene: TRBD1
V gene: TRBV6-5
CDR3 protein: CASSYSPGTDQETQYF

D gene: TRBD1
V gene: TRBV5-1
CDR3 protein: CASSGTGGRSYGYTF

D gene: -
V gene: TRBV20-1
CDR3 protein: CSANPTNRKGAYEQYF

D gene: -
V gene: TRBV5-1
CDR3 protein: CASRKDGYYGYTF

D gene: -
V gene: TRBV7-9
CDR3 protein: CASSKIRTEAFF

D gene: -
V gene: TRBV7-2
CDR3 protein: CASSLLTAYNSPLHF

D gene: -
V gene: TRBV24-1
CDR3 protein: CATSASSSLKAEAFF

D gene: -
V gene: TRBV4-1
CDR3 protein: CASSQRRDFQDKRQYF

D gene: TRBD2
V gene: TRBV9
CDR3 protein: CASSTSGTGTGELFF

D gene: -
V gene: TRBV29-1
CDR3 protein: CSVERGNTEAFF

D gene: TRBD1
V gene: TRBV20-1
CDR3 protein: CSARDHDRGSYGYTF

D gene: TRBD1
V gene: TRBV7-9
CDR3 protein: CASSSKTGGDYEQYF

D gene: TRBD1
V gene: TRBV11-2
CDR3 protein: CASSLPGGTGRDEQYF

D gene: -
V gene: TRBV6-4
CDR3 protein: CARGLLPGELFF

D gene: TRBD2
V gene: TRBV5-1
CDR3 protein: CASSFLAGGQETQYF

D gene: -
V gene: TRBV10-2
CDR3 protein: CASRVYQGGRAEAFF

D gene: -
V gene: TRBV7-6
CDR3 protein: CASSLEWGNSNQPQHF

D gene: -
V gene: TRBV4-1
CDR3 protein: CASSQGSGVYEQYF

D gene: -
V gene: TRBV2
CDR3 protein: CASSEGGVGQPQHF

D gene: -
V gene: TRBV5-1
CDR3 protein: CASSPIGGADQPQHF

D gene: -
V gene: TRBV5-1
CDR3 protein: CASSTRERETQYF